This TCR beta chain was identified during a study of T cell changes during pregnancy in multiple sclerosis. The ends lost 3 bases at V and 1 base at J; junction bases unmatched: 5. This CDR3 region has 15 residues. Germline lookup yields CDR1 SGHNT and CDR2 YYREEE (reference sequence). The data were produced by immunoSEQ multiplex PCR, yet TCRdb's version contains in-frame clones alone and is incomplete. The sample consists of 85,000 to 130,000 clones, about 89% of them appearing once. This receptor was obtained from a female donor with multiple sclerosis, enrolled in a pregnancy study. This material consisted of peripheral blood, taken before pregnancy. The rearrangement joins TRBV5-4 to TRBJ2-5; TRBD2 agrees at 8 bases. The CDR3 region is CASSSKLAAQETQYF. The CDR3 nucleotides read TGTGCCAGCAGCTCTAAACTAGCGGCCCAAGAGACCCAGTACTTC.